These 24 T cell receptor beta chains were all obtained from the same sample, sequenced in a study of cytomegalovirus exposure and HLA in healthy donors (dated by TCRdb to between 2016 and 2019). Library generation was performed with the immunoSEQ multiplex PCR assay. For the multiplex PCR, a mixture combining 60 forward primers for TCR Vbeta segments and 13 reverse primers for TCR Jbeta segments was used. Drawn from immuneACCESS, this table holds only the in-frame rearrangements with V and J called that TCRdb kept. Clones are partly lost; checked studies trace under half to an unresolved V gene and leave the rest unexplained. The sample table contains roughly 200,000 clones; only one count was recorded for approximately 82% of them. The ten largest clones capture 1.5% to 2% of the sample. The sample consisted of PBMCs. All receptors derive from a man between 35 and 55 years old in good health and CMV-seropositive.

J is TRBJ2-3 and V is TRBV30; D might be TRBD2 (6 bases). The CDR3 runs to 13 residues. Germline lookup yields CDR1 GTSNPN and CDR2 SVGIG (reference sequence). Trimming left V 1 base short and J 9 bases short, with 14 bases between. CDR3 sequence: CAWSAGDAATQYF. CDR3 nucleotide sequence: TGTGCCTGGAGTGCGGGGGACGCGGCCACGCAGTATTTT.

J is TRBJ2-5 and V is TRBV4-1; D might be TRBD1 (6 bases). The CDR3 is 16 amino acids. Germline V CDR1 and CDR2: MGHRA, YSYEKL. Trimming left V 0 bases short and J 3 bases short, with 14 bases between. The CDR3 nucleotides read TGCGCCAGCAGCCAAGAAGGGGGAAGGGGAGAAGAGACCCAGTACTTC. It yields the protein CASSQEGGRGEETQYF.

The chain links TRBV6-5 to TRBJ1-6; D perhaps matches TRBD1 (5 bases). The V end was cut by 5 bases, the J end by 9 bases, with 11 bases between. The CDR3 consists of 13 residues. CDR1 and CDR2 from the germline V gene are MNHEY and SVGAGI. CDR3 residues: CASSNLGGSPLHF. The CDR3 DNA reads as TGTGCCAGCAGTAACCTGGGGGGTTCACCCCTCCACTTT.

The chain joins TRBV4-3 to TRBJ2-3, with TRBD2 matching 7 bases. Trimming at V came to 1 base and at J to 2 bases, leaving 3 bases not matched to a gene. Germline loops: CDR1 LGHNA, CDR2 YSLEER. The CDR3 has 15 residues. The chain's CDR3 is CASSQAGLDTDTQYF. The CDR3 bases are TGCGCCAGCAGCCAAGCAGGACTAGACACAGATACGCAGTATTTT.

The rearrangement links TRBV2 to TRBJ1-3; 8 bases map to TRBD1. The V gene's germline CDR1 is SNHLY and CDR2 FYNNEI. The CDR3 sequence is 16 residues long. Trimming took 4 bases from V and 0 from J; bases not matched to a gene: 5. Written as DNA, the CDR3 is TGTGCCAGCAGTGTCCGGGACAGGACCTCTGGAAACACCATATATTTT. It is translated as CASSVRDRTSGNTIYF.

This chain uses TRBV2 with TRBJ1-5; TRBD1 agrees at 8 bases. The CDR3 consists of 15 residues. The V gene end was trimmed by 3 bases and the J gene end by 7 bases; junction bases not matched to a gene: 8. Germline V gene lookup returns CDR1 SNHLY and CDR2 FYNNEI. CDR3 in amino acids: CASSDMTGVRQPQHF. The CDR3, as DNA: TGTGCCAGCAGTGATATGACAGGGGTAAGGCAGCCCCAGCATTTT.

This chain joins TRBV18 and TRBJ1-2; D is undetermined. CDR3 size: 14 residues. Germline lookup yields CDR1 KGHSH and CDR2 LQKENI. V shed 3 bases and J shed 2 bases, with 10 bases lying between them. The CDR3, as DNA: TGTGCCAGCTCACCCACAGATCCGAACTATGGCTACACCTTC. Encoded protein: CASSPTDPNYGYTF.

This clone was seen once. This rearrangement joins TRBV19 to TRBJ1-3; the D gene is possibly TRBD1 (5 bases). The CDR3 contains 12 residues. Trimming took off 3 bases at V and 7 bases at J, with 7 bases between the two ends. The V gene's germline CDR1 is LNHDA and CDR2 SQIVND (reference sequence). The CDR3 DNA follows: TGTGCCAGTAGTATGGGGGGGAACACCATATATTTT. It translates to CASSMGGNTIYF.

In this sample, this clone turned up once. J is TRBJ1-5 and V is TRBV7-2; 8 bases are shared with TRBD1. Unmatched junction bases numbered 3, after V lost 3 bases and J lost 5 bases. The CDR3 consists of 14 residues. The germline V gene encodes CDR1 SGHTA and CDR2 FQGNSA. The CDR3, as DNA: TGTGCCAGCAGCTTTACAGGGGGGGATCAGCCCCAGCATTTT. Its translation is CASSFTGGDQPQHF.

J is TRBJ2-5 and V is TRBV19; 11 bases are shared with TRBD1. V gave up 4 bases and J gave up 4 bases; unmatched junction bases: 2. Germline CDR1 and CDR2: LNHDA and SQIVND (reference sequence). The CDR3 is 14 amino acids. The DNA for the CDR3 is TGTGCCAGTAGTACGGACAGGGGGCTAGAGACCCAGTACTTC. It translates to CASSTDRGLETQYF. Supplemented by reference TRBV19 and TRBJ2-5, the full variable domain reads DGGITQSPKYLFRKEGQNVTLSCEQNLNHDAMYWYRQDPGQGLRLIYYSQIVNDFQKGDIAEGYSVSREKKESFPLTVTSAQKNPTAFYLCASSTDRGLETQYFGPGTRLLVL.

The chain uses TRBV9 and TRBJ2-1; D call uncertain. CDR3 size: 13 residues. The V and J ends lost 0 bases and 5 bases respectively, with 6 bases between them. From germline, CDR1 is SGDLS and CDR2 YYNGEE. The CDR3 DNA reads as TGTGCCAGCAGCGTAGCTCGAGACAATGAGCAGTTCTTC. Amino acid sequence: CASSVARDNEQFF.

The J gene is TRBJ2-3, the V gene TRBV30; no firm D call. V was pared by 5 bases and J by 1 base, with 7 bases between. The CDR3 loop spans 12 amino acids. Germline loops: CDR1 GTSNPN, CDR2 SVGIG (reference sequence). The CDR3 DNA sequence: TGTGCCTGGGGCGGAGGCACAGATACGCAGTATTTT. This codes for CAWGGGTDTQYF.

V and J are TRBV5-1 and TRBJ1-1, with 8 bases aligning to TRBD1. J was trimmed by 1 base and V by 4 bases; bases with no gene match: 3. The CDR3 runs 14 residues. Germline V gene sequence: CDR1 SGHRS, CDR2 YFSETQ. The CDR3 is CASSARGPNTEAFF. CDR3 DNA: TGCGCCAGCAGCGCCAGGGGGCCGAACACTGAAGCTTTCTTT.

The rearrangement uses TRBV27 and TRBJ2-7, with D possibly matching TRBD2 (7 bases). V was clipped by 3 bases and J by 3 bases, with 15 bases between them. Per the germline V gene, CDR1 is MNHEY and CDR2 is SMNVEV (reference sequence). The CDR3 totals 15 residues. Written as DNA, the CDR3 is TGTGCCAGCAGTTTGGGGGGCGGGAGAGGCTACGAGCAGTACTTC. Translating it yields CASSLGGGRGYEQYF.

A note on this clone: The conserved final phenylalanine or tryptophan is absent from the CDR3, which likely points to a read error. The chain has TRBV15 and TRBJ2-7, with D unclear. The V and J ends lost 5 bases and 4 bases respectively, with 9 bases between them. Germline V gene sequence: CDR1 LNHNV, CDR2 YYDKDF (reference sequence). CDR3 length equals 12 residues. CDR3: CATSADWYEQYL. Written as DNA, the CDR3 is TGTGCCACCAGCGCTGACTGGTACGAGCAGTACCTC.

The V call is TRBV9, the J call TRBJ2-7; D remains unclear. Deletions cut 4 bases from V and 6 bases from J, with 17 bases between. CDR3 length equals 14 residues. CDR1 is SGDLS and CDR2 is YYNGEE in the germline V gene. The CDR3 region has the DNA TGTGCCAGCAGCCCCTCCGTCTCCTGGGCCGAGCAGTACTTC. Encoded protein: CASSPSVSWAEQYF.

The V and J genes are TRBV6-1 and TRBJ1-4; no definite D call. The V and J ends lost 6 bases and 3 bases respectively, with 11 bases between them. Looked up from germline, CDR1 is MNHNS and CDR2 is SASEGT. The CDR3 covers 14 residues. The CDR3 spells CASSEGSANEKLFF. CDR3 DNA sequence: TGTGCCAGCAGCGAGGGCAGCGCTAATGAAAAACTGTTTTTT.

V is TRBV29-1 and J is TRBJ2-2; TRBD2 matches at 7 bases. This CDR3 is 14 amino acids long. V shed 4 bases, J shed 2 bases, and the junction held 4 bases outside the gene matches. CDR1 SQVTM and CDR2 ANQGSEA come from the germline V gene. CDR3 sequence reads: CSVVGGGNTGELFF. The DNA for the CDR3 is TGCAGCGTTGTCGGCGGGGGAAACACCGGGGAGCTGTTTTTT.

The table lists this clone with a count of one. This chain links TRBV11-2 with TRBJ2-5, with 10 nucleotides matching TRBD1. TRBJ2-7 matches the DNA end more closely, so the J call is doubtful. CDR1 and CDR2 (germline): SGHAT, FQNNGV. The CDR3 has 16 residues. The CDR3 here is CASSSLLDRGDYEQYF. The DNA for the CDR3 is TGTGCCAGCAGTTCTCTCCTGGACAGGGGGGACTACGAGCAGTACTTC.

This rearrangement joins TRBV27 to TRBJ1-1; D gene ambiguous. The V end lost 8 bases, the J end lost 0 bases, and 16 bases lay between the germline ends. CDR3 length equals 15 residues. In germline, CDR1 is MNHEY, CDR2 SMNVEV (reference sequence). Here the CDR3 DNA reads TGTGCCAGCGGCGGAAAGAGGGAAGTGAACACTGAAGCTTTCTTT. The encoded protein is CASGGKREVNTEAFF.

The rearrangement links TRBV29-1 to TRBJ2-1, with D possibly being TRBD1 (5 bases). V was trimmed by 5 bases and J by 8 bases, leaving 7 bases between them. The CDR3 runs 10 residues. Germline CDR1 reads SQVTM; CDR2 reads ANQGSEA. In nucleotides, the CDR3 is TGCAGCGTTTCAGGGTATGAGCAGTTCTTC. Protein sequence: CSVSGYEQFF.

The rearrangement joins TRBV29-1 to TRBJ2-1; 9 nucleotides align to TRBD1. In germline, CDR1 is SQVTM, CDR2 ANQGSEA. Trimming at V came to 5 bases and at J to 0 bases, leaving 8 bases not matched to a gene. This CDR3 spans 16 amino acids. The CDR3 protein is CSVTGGLASSYNEQFF. DNA for the CDR3: TGCAGCGTTACAGGGGGCTTGGCGAGCTCCTACAATGAGCAGTTCTTC.

The V gene is TRBV18, the J gene TRBJ1-2; D may be TRBD1 (5 bases). Trimming stripped 1 base from V and 4 bases from J, with 13 bases between. CDR3 size: 15 residues. Looked up from germline, CDR1 is KGHSH and CDR2 is LQKENI. In DNA, the CDR3 is TGTGCCAGCTCACCACAGTCAGGGTTACTCTATGGCTACACCTTC. Translated, it gives CASSPQSGLLYGYTF.

This clone was detected once. This chain joins TRBV9 and TRBJ2-7; TRBD1 matches at 7 bases. The V gene end was trimmed by 3 bases and the J gene end by 4 bases; junction bases not matched to a gene: 10. The CDR3 contains 15 residues. Germline V gives CDR1 SGDLS, CDR2 YYNGEE. The CDR3 DNA reads TGTGCCAGCAGCGCCACGGGACAGACATTATACGAGCAGTACTTC. Amino acid sequence: CASSATGQTLYEQYF.